A selection of T cell receptor beta chains follows, all from one sample in a study of T cell changes during pregnancy in multiple sclerosis. Only in-frame clones appear in the TCRdb table, and some are missing; sequencing was by immunoSEQ multiplex PCR. The sample lists 91,000 or so clones, under 95% seen once, with 0.99% in the top ten. The source was peripheral blood, collected after pregnancy. These TCRs come from a female donor with multiple sclerosis, enrolled in a pregnancy study. CDR3s leave out the opening cysteine and the closing phenylalanine or tryptophan. Each record gives: J gene, V gene, CDR3 length, CDR3 protein.

J: TRBJ2-2; V: TRBV27; length: 13; CDR3: ASRSGGSLTGELF
J: TRBJ1-5; V: TRBV15; length: 11; CDR3: ATSRAGDQPQH
J: TRBJ1-5; V: TRBV19; length: 12; CDR3: ASTRGNSNQPQH
J: TRBJ2-7; V: TRBV29-1; length: 12; CDR3: SANGAHGVYEQY
J: TRBJ2-2; V: TRBV6-4; length: 13; CDR3: ASSPLTSDTGELF
J: TRBJ2-1; V: TRBV5-6; length: 12; CDR3: ASKGRGRVNEQF
J: TRBJ2-5; V: TRBV2; length: 13; CDR3: ASSGMDIPQETQY
J: TRBJ2-4; V: TRBV10-3; length: 11; CDR3: AISEGSGIIQY
J: TRBJ1-2; V: TRBV6-6; length: 12; CDR3: ASSYPGTGVGYT
J: TRBJ2-7; V: TRBV4-2; length: 9; CDR3: ASSQGLEQY
J: TRBJ2-2; V: TRBV11-2; length: 14; CDR3: ASRWRRGAPGGELF
J: .; V: TRBV21-1; length: 13; CDR3: ASRWEDDLTYEQY
J: TRBJ2-1; V: TRBV11-3; length: 11; CDR3: ASSYRGIAEQF
J: TRBJ2-5; V: TRBV10-2; length: 12; CDR3: ASSTSGNSETQY
J: TRBJ2-7; V: TRBV18; length: 15; CDR3: ASSHGSYRDNSYEQY
J: TRBJ2-3; V: TRBV5-1; length: 13; CDR3: ASSRSSSGEDTQY
J: TRBJ1-4; V: TRBV19; length: 8; CDR3: ASSQEKLF
J: TRBJ2-2; V: TRBV27; length: 10; CDR3: ASSPGVGELF
J: TRBJ2-2; V: TRBV7-2; length: 14; CDR3: ASSLGTGKNTGELF
J: TRBJ1-1; V: TRBV27; length: 11; CDR3: ASSSGLSTEAF
J: TRBJ1-2; V: TRBV15; length: 14; CDR3: ATDLLSGAARSGYT
J: TRBJ1-5; V: TRBV19; length: 14; CDR3: ASSILAGGEGQPQH
J: TRBJ2-1; V: TRBV19; length: 13; CDR3: ASSIDLGTRVEQF
J: TRBJ1-5; V: TRBV5-6; length: 12; CDR3: ASSQQGAGQPQH
J: TRBJ1-2; V: TRBV12-2; length: 12; CDR3: ASRFWQGAGGYT
J: TRBJ2-7; V: TRBV28; length: 12; CDR3: ASSSWTGIYEQY
J: TRBJ2-7; V: TRBV18; length: 12; CDR3: ASSPSEGSYEQY